This TCR beta chain was observed in a study of shared clonotypes between healthy human individuals. Of note for this clone: What it recognizes is unknown.

Assay: immunoSEQ multiplex PCR; the TCRdb copy retains only in-frame clones and omits some. The sample includes fewer than 1.4 million clones, 70% to 80% seen only once; the top ten take roughly 0.65%. The study's findings and limits: Rarefaction indicated that sorted-subset sequencing remained incomplete although depth was large. Naive CD4 clonotypes were shared across several donors at roughly 5%.

This CDR3 comprises 15 residues. CDR1 and CDR2 from the germline V gene are SGHVS and FQNEAQ. V was shortened by 0 bases and J by 6 bases, with 14 bases between the two germline ends. V is TRBV7-8 and J is TRBJ1-1, with unresolved D. This TCR was recovered from a man aged 18 to 35 in good health. Some clones in this sample may be carry-over from other donors' samples. The source material was memory CD4+ T cells from PBMCs. Stated subset: CD45RA-negative fraction. CDR3 DNA: TGTGCCAGCAGCTTAGCGGCCTACAAGTTAGCTGAAGCTTTCTTT. The encoded protein is CASSLAAYKLAEAFF.